Below, 20 T cell receptor beta chains from the same sample are listed, as sequenced in a study of CXCR3-negative and CXCR3-positive naive CD8 T cells. TRB cDNA libraries were made by UMI-labeled 5' RACE. TCRdb reprocessed the 5' RACE reads and keeps a single row for each CDR3 protein, giving no DNA. The sample totals about 43,000 distinct CDR3 sequences. The sample consisted of memory CD8+ T cells from blood. The receptor set was obtained from a human donor in good health. Some clones in this sample may be carry-over from other donors' samples.

The J gene is TRBJ2-6, the V gene TRBV6-5; TCRdb returns TRBD1, unconfirmable since there is no DNA. This CDR3 has 19 residues. The germline gives CDR1 MNHEY, CDR2 SVGAGI. This chain's CDR3 is CASSSPRDTYPSGANVLTF.

J is TRBJ2-7 and V is TRBV6-1. The CDR3 contains 15 residues. Germline CDR1 is MNHNS and CDR2 is SASEGT. CDR3 region: CASGELEGWIGEQYF.

The gene calls are TRBV7-7 and TRBJ1-5; the TCRdb D gene call, TRBD1, has no DNA to confirm it. Germline V gene lookup returns CDR1 SSHAT and CDR2 FNYEAQ (reference sequence). This CDR3 has 17 residues. CDR3 region: CASNQGRELNSNQPQHF.

The chain combines TRBV6-4 with TRBJ2-2. The CDR3 sequence is 14 residues long. Germline CDR1 MRHNA, CDR2 SNTAGT. This chain's CDR3 is CASSDSGTTGELFF.

The CDR3 loop is CASVGGGPGRPQYF. The gene calls are TRBV12-3 or TRBV12-4 and TRBJ2-5; TCRdb calls TRBD1, which cannot be checked without DNA. This CDR3 spans 14 amino acids.

This chain uses TRBV20-1 with TRBJ2-1; the D call of TRBD2 rests on TCRdb alone, since no DNA is present to check it. Germline V gives CDR1 DFQATT, CDR2 SNEGSKA (reference sequence). The CDR3 consists of 16 residues. This CDR3 reads CSARGTRGRVDNEQFF.

This rearrangement joins TRBV29-1 to TRBJ2-1. The CDR3 extends over 11 amino acids. Germline CDR1 SQVTM, CDR2 ANQGSEA. The CDR3 protein is CSVDFRNEQFF.

V usage is TRBV7-3 and J usage is TRBJ2-1; with no DNA, the TCRdb D assignment of TRBD2 cannot be verified. The CDR3 runs 15 residues. CDR1 is SGHTA and CDR2 is FQGTGA in the germline V gene. Here the CDR3 reads CASSLASGDYNEQFF.

V gene TRBV6-6 combines with J gene TRBJ2-3; TCRdb names TRBD2, which stays unverified in the absence of DNA. Germline CDR1 reads MNHNY; CDR2 reads SVGAGI (reference sequence). The CDR3 is 16 residues long. CDR3 protein: CASSHYSGTITDTQYF.

The chain recombines TRBV20-1 with TRBJ1-2; TCRdb picks TRBD1, but there is no DNA to check that call. Looked up from germline, CDR1 is DFQATT and CDR2 is SNEGSKA (reference sequence). CDR3 length equals 13 residues. The CDR3 sequence: CSASPATGDGYTF.

V is TRBV18 and J is TRBJ2-2. This CDR3 is built from 15 residues. Germline CDR1 reads KGHSH; CDR2 reads LQKENI. The CDR3 spells CASSPLDSNTGELFF.

The gene calls are TRBV14 and TRBJ2-1; TCRdb's assignment of TRBD2 cannot be checked, as there is no DNA. Germline lookup yields CDR1 SGHDN and CDR2 FVKESK. The CDR3 spans 16 residues. CDR3: CASSQDLGLAENEQFF.

The rearrangement uses TRBV18 and TRBJ2-7. This CDR3 has 14 residues. Per the germline V gene, CDR1 is KGHSH and CDR2 is LQKENI. The CDR3: CASSPREGTDEQYF.

The CDR3 protein is CASKGGDTQYF. This chain uses TRBV28 with TRBJ2-3; the TRBD1 assignment by TCRdb is unverifiable without DNA. The V gene's germline CDR1 is MDHEN and CDR2 SYDVKM. The CDR3 covers 11 residues.

This chain uses TRBV4-3 with TRBJ2-2. This CDR3 comprises 11 residues. Germline loops: CDR1 LGHNA, CDR2 YSLEER. The CDR3 region is CASSHAGELFF.

The rearrangement uses TRBV7-9 and TRBJ1-1. Germline V CDR1 and CDR2: SEHNR, FQNEAQ (reference sequence). The CDR3 runs 14 residues. The CDR3 region is CASSLDLGFTEAFF. Using reference TRBV7-9 and TRBJ1-1 for the parts outside the CDR3, the full variable domain is DTGVSQNPRHKITKRGQNVTFRCDPISEHNRLYWYRQTLGQGPEFLTYFQNEAQLEKSRLLSDRFSAERPKGSFSTLEIQRTEQGDSAMYLCASSLDLGFTEAFFGQGTRLTVV.

The chain is built from TRBV2 and TRBJ2-1; no DNA is available, so the TRBD2 call from TCRdb remains unchecked. CDR1 SNHLY and CDR2 FYNNEI come from the germline V gene. The length of the CDR3 is 14 residues. The CDR3 reads CASSGGGTYNEQFF.

The rearrangement links TRBV4-3 to TRBJ2-1; TCRdb's D call, TRBD1, is unchecked because there is no DNA. The germline V gene has CDR1 LGHNA and CDR2 YSLEER. This CDR3 has 17 amino acids. This chain's CDR3 is CASSQGLEGSRVNEQFF.

The chain carries TRBV10-1 and TRBJ2-2; TCRdb returns TRBD1, unconfirmable since there is no DNA. CDR3 length: 15 residues. Per germline, CDR1 WNHNN and CDR2 SYGVQD (reference sequence). CDR3 in amino acids: CASSVSGGDTGELFF.

The CDR3 loop is CASSKTGTVDYEQYF. The chain combines TRBV7-2 with TRBJ2-7; there is no DNA to check the TCRdb D call of TRBD1. CDR3 length equals 15 residues. The germline V gene encodes CDR1 SGHTA and CDR2 FQGNSA.